The next 25 T cell receptor beta chains were all read from a single sample in a study of radiotherapy plus CTLA-4 blockade in lung cancer. This table comes from immunoSEQ multiplex PCR, and its TCRdb copy is limited to in-frame clones, with some not included. The sample lists approximately 85,000 clones; about four fifths were seen once. Specimen: peripheral blood, collected from a patient treated with radiotherapy plus ipilimumab. The receptors shown here come from a human donor with non-small cell lung cancer that progressed on radiotherapy plus ipilimumab.

A remark on this clone: The sample holds other DNA sequences that translate to the same CDR3. This chain joins TRBV2 and TRBJ2-7; tentative D call: TRBD2 (5 bases). Germline V gene sequence: CDR1 SNHLY, CDR2 FYNNEI. This CDR3 has 12 residues. Trimming cost V 8 bases and J 7 bases, with 15 bases left between them. CDR3 bases: TGTGCCAGCGGCGGACTCAACTATGAGCAGTACTTC. It is translated as CASGGLNYEQYF.

The chain has TRBV6-1 and TRBJ2-2, with 7 bases matching TRBD1. CDR1 MNHNS and CDR2 SASEGT come from the germline V gene. The CDR3 runs to 14 residues. The trim removed 7 bases at V and 1 base at J, leaving 3 bases unmatched. The CDR3 sequence: CASKGQLNTGELFF. The CDR3 DNA sequence: TGTGCCAGCAAGGGACAGCTGAACACCGGGGAGCTGTTTTTT.

By share, this clone counts as medium-sized. The chain combines TRBV6-4 with TRBJ2-7; maybe TRBD2 (7 bases). This CDR3 is built from 13 residues. Germline V gives CDR1 MRHNA, CDR2 SNTAGT. Trimming left V 8 bases short and J 7 bases short, with 18 bases between. This CDR3 reads CASLGAGAREQYF. The CDR3 nucleotides read TGTGCCAGCTTGGGGGCGGGAGCTCGGGAGCAGTACTTC.

V and J are TRBV5-1 and TRBJ1-1, with D unresolved. This CDR3 comprises 14 residues. In germline, CDR1 is SGHRS, CDR2 YFSETQ. V was shortened by 0 bases and J by 2 bases, with 8 bases between the two germline ends. The CDR3 nucleotides read TGCGCCAGCAGCTTGGGCGCGGGAAACACTGAAGCTTTCTTT. Its protein product is CASSLGAGNTEAFF.

Only one count was recorded for this clone. The chain is built from TRBV9 and TRBJ2-5; 7 positions agree with TRBD2. The CDR3 is made up of 15 amino acids. Germline trimming cut 0 bases from V and 1 base from J; bases unmatched to any gene: 3. Germline CDR1 SGDLS, CDR2 YYNGEE. The DNA of the CDR3 is TGTGCCAGCAGCGTAGAATTAGCGGGCCAAGAGACCCAGTACTTC. Amino acid sequence: CASSVELAGQETQYF.

The chain uses TRBV5-6 and TRBJ1-5; no definite D call. Germline V gene data show CDR1 as SGHDT and CDR2 as YYEEEE. With 1 base removed from V and 2 bases from J, the gap between germline ends came to 10 bases. CDR3 length: 15 amino acids. The CDR3 DNA is TGTGCCAGCAGCTTGTTTCGGGAACGCAATCAGCCCCAGCATTTT. The encoded protein is CASSLFRERNQPQHF.

This chain connects TRBV6-5 to TRBJ2-2, with TRBD1 identical over 8 bases. Germline values: CDR1 MNHEY, CDR2 SVGAGI. Trimming removed 2 bases from V and 8 bases from J; junction bases left unmatched: 4. The CDR3 has 14 residues. CDR3 bases: TGTGCCAGCAGTTACCAGACAGGGGCTGGGGAGCTGTTTTTT. Protein sequence: CASSYQTGAGELFF.

The chain has TRBV15 and TRBJ2-6, with D possibly TRBD2 on 5 matching bases. This CDR3 is 15 amino acids long. In germline, CDR1 is LNHNV, CDR2 YYDKDF (reference sequence). V lost 5 bases and J 0 bases, leaving 8 bases between the germline ends. The CDR3 protein is CATSDTSSGANVLTF. The CDR3 bases are TGTGCCACCAGCGATACTAGCTCTGGGGCCAACGTCCTGACTTTC.

In DNA form, the CDR3 reads TGTGCCAGCAGCCTCCAGGGAGTGTGGAGCGAGCAGTACTTC. Translation gives CASSLQGVWSEQYF. The chain recombines TRBV7-2 with TRBJ2-7; tentatively, D is TRBD1 or TRBD2 (5 bases each). CDR1 is SGHTA, CDR2 FQGNSA, per germline. This CDR3 region has 14 residues. Trimming took off 5 bases at V and 6 bases at J, with 17 bases between the two ends. The full variable domain, in which reference TRBV7-2 and TRBJ2-7 provide the parts outside the CDR3, is GAGVSQSPSNKVTEKGKDVELRCDPISGHTALYWYRQSLGQGLEFLIYFQGNSAPDKSGLPSDRFSAERTGGSVSTLTIQRTQQEDSAVYLCASSLQGVWSEQYFGPGTRLTVT.

This clone appeared once. The chain recombines TRBV5-1 with TRBJ2-7; TRBD1 matches at 7 bases. The J segment lost 3 bases and the V segment lost 0 bases, leaving 9 bases of the junction unmatched. Germline V gene sequence: CDR1 SGHRS, CDR2 YFSETQ. The CDR3 length is 16 residues. CDR3 region: CASSLGQGTSFYEQYF. Here the CDR3 DNA reads TGCGCCAGCAGCTTGGGACAGGGTACGAGCTTCTACGAGCAGTACTTC.

The chain is built from TRBV28 and TRBJ2-7; D unclear. V lost 5 bases and J lost 2, with 7 bases in between. The CDR3 has 12 residues. Germline assignment: CDR1 MDHEN and CDR2 SYDVKM. The CDR3 region is CASSNSPYEQYF. The CDR3 coding sequence is TGTGCCAGCAGTAACTCCCCCTACGAGCAGTACTTC.

This clone was observed a handful of times. This rearrangement joins TRBV10-3 to TRBJ1-2; D is unresolved. The CDR3 is 13 residues long. Germline assignment: CDR1 ENHRY and CDR2 SYGVKD. Trimming removed 0 bases at V and 5 bases at J, with 7 bases between. This chain's CDR3 is CAISESNAYGYTF. CDR3 sequence (DNA): TGTGCCATCAGTGAGTCGAATGCGTATGGCTACACCTTC.

The J gene is TRBJ2-1, the V gene TRBV12-5; 9 bases agree with TRBD2. Germline CDR1 reads LGHNT; CDR2 reads FRNRAP. V shed 6 bases and J 4 bases; nucleotides not matched to a gene: 7. The CDR3 length is 15 residues. The CDR3 reads CASGATSGPYNEQFF. DNA of the CDR3: TGTGCTAGTGGCGCGACTAGCGGCCCGTACAATGAGCAGTTCTTC.

This chain connects TRBV30 to TRBJ1-1, with 9 bases that match TRBD1. Germline CDR1 is GTSNPN and CDR2 is SVGIG (reference sequence). V lost 4 bases to trimming and J lost 1 base; unmatched junction nucleotides: 1. The CDR3 contains 13 residues. The chain's CDR3 is CAWNRGPNTEAFF. DNA of the CDR3: TGTGCCTGGAACAGGGGGCCGAACACTGAAGCTTTCTTT.

This chain's CDR3 is CAISNMNSNQPQHF. The CDR3 nucleotides read TGTGCCATTTCAAACATGAATAGCAATCAGCCCCAGCATTTT. The chain couples TRBV10-3 to TRBJ1-5; D is uncertain. Deletions cut 9 bases from V and 0 bases from J, with 12 bases between. CDR3 length equals 14 residues. Germline CDR1 and CDR2: ENHRY and SYGVKD.

The chain carries TRBV7-2 and TRBJ2-5, with 11 bases matching TRBD2. CDR1 is SGHTA and CDR2 is FQGNSA in the germline V gene. V was clipped by 1 base and J by 2 bases; unmatched bases: 6. The CDR3 totals 17 residues. The chain's CDR3 is CASSLGLAGGIQETQYF. CDR3 DNA: TGTGCCAGCAGCTTAGGCCTAGCGGGAGGTATACAAGAGACCCAGTACTTC.

This chain links TRBV27 with TRBJ2-1; D is tentatively TRBD1 or TRBD2 (5 bases each). V lost 0 bases, J lost 4 bases, and 13 bases lay in between. The CDR3 is 16 amino acids. Per the germline V gene, CDR1 is MNHEY and CDR2 is SMNVEV (reference sequence). CDR3 DNA: TGTGCCAGCAGTTTATCCCCCGGGACGATATACAATGAGCAGTTCTTC. This encodes CASSLSPGTIYNEQFF.

This clone showed up just once. V gene TRBV7-6 combines with J gene TRBJ2-2; D possibly uses TRBD1 or TRBD2 (7 bases each). Germline values: CDR1 SGHVS, CDR2 FNYEAQ. V lost 0 bases and J lost 6, with 23 bases in between. This CDR3 is 19 amino acids long. This CDR3 is CASSLALWSQGRGPGELFF. The CDR3 DNA reads TGTGCCAGCAGCTTAGCCCTATGGTCACAGGGGAGGGGGCCCGGGGAGCTGTTTTTT.

The chain links TRBV9 to TRBJ2-3; 14 bases align to TRBD2. Per germline, CDR1 SGDLS and CDR2 YYNGEE. The CDR3 consists of 19 residues. The V and J ends lost 4 bases and 1 base, in that order; junction bases with no gene match: 11. The DNA of the CDR3 is TGTGCCAGCAGCCCCGGGGGGACTAGCGGGGGCCGGGGCACAGATACGCAGTATTTT. Protein: CASSPGGTSGGRGTDTQYF.

A few counts support this clone. The chain uses TRBV5-4 and TRBJ2-2; D is ambiguous. The germline gives CDR1 SGHNT, CDR2 YYREEE (reference sequence). V gave up 4 bases and J gave up 2 bases, with 9 bases separating them. This CDR3 contains 14 residues. The CDR3 nucleotides read TGTGCCAGCAGCGGCGGACGTAACACCGGGGAGCTGTTTTTT. Its protein is CASSGGRNTGELFF.

The gene calls are TRBV6-5 and TRBJ2-7; a possible D gene is TRBD2 (5 bases). Germline lookup yields CDR1 MNHEY and CDR2 SVGAGI. Deletions cut 8 bases from V and 5 bases from J, with 16 bases between. This CDR3 is built from 13 residues. CDR3 protein: CASRRAGADEQYF. In nucleotides, the CDR3 is TGTGCCAGCCGGCGGGCGGGCGCCGACGAGCAGTACTTC.

This clone was seen a handful of times. This chain uses TRBV13 with TRBJ1-1; D is uncertain. Deletions cut 5 bases from V and 4 bases from J, with 11 bases between. The germline V gene has CDR1 PRHDT and CDR2 FYEKMQ (reference sequence). CDR3 length: 13 residues. The CDR3 DNA reads TGTGCCAGCAGCCTCCGGGAGAGCACTGAAGCTTTCTTT. Translating gives CASSLRESTEAFF.

The V call is TRBV19, the J call TRBJ1-2; possible D gene TRBD1, 6 bases. This CDR3 is 18 amino acids long. V lost 3 bases, J lost 3 bases, and 23 bases lay in between. Germline V gene lookup returns CDR1 LNHDA and CDR2 SQIVND (reference sequence). For the CDR3, the DNA is TGTGCCAGTAGTATTGGGTCGGGACAAGGCTTCCCGGACTATGGCTACACCTTC. Translated: CASSIGSGQGFPDYGYTF.

The V and J genes are TRBV15 and TRBJ2-3, with 10 bases that match TRBD1. This CDR3 comprises 16 residues. Trimming removed 3 bases from V and 2 bases from J; junction bases left unmatched: 5. CDR1 LNHNV and CDR2 YYDKDF come from the germline V gene (reference sequence). The CDR3 protein is CATSRDRGLVTDTQYF. The CDR3 nucleotides read TGTGCCACCAGCAGGGACAGGGGGTTGGTCACAGATACGCAGTATTTT.

The rearrangement joins TRBV27 to TRBJ2-7, with TRBD2 matching over 11 bases. Germline CDR1 MNHEY, CDR2 SMNVEV (reference sequence). The trim removed 8 bases at V and 2 bases at J, leaving 8 bases unmatched. The length of the CDR3 is 15 residues. DNA for the CDR3: TGTGCCAGCCATGACGGGACTAGCGGTCCCTACGAGCAGTACTTC. Protein sequence: CASHDGTSGPYEQYF.